Following are 2 T cell receptor beta chains from one sample sequenced in a study of blood T cell repertoires in COVID-19. Method: immunoSEQ multiplex PCR; TCRdb's copy keeps in-frame clones and lacks some. The table shows about 70,000 clones, with roughly 76% occurring only once. Material: peripheral blood. The origin of the receptors is a woman aged 70-85 years with acute or convalescent COVID-19.

J is TRBJ1-1 and V is TRBV27; 9 bases fit TRBD1. The CDR3 is made up of 14 amino acids. In germline, CDR1 is MNHEY, CDR2 SMNVEV (reference sequence). V shed 4 bases and J 11 bases; nucleotides not matched to a gene: 11. CDR3 nucleotide sequence: TGTGCCAGCAGTTATTCCGGACAGGGGTTGGGTGCTTTCTTT. Its protein product is CASSYSGQGLGAFF.

The chain recombines TRBV7-9 with TRBJ2-1; D ambiguous. The CDR3 covers 15 residues. Trimming took 3 bases from V and 3 from J, leaving 12 bases between them. Germline-derived CDR1 and CDR2 are SEHNR and FQNEAQ (reference sequence). CDR3 DNA: TGTGCCAGCAGCTTGATGGCGGTTGACTACAATGAGCAGTTCTTC. It encodes CASSLMAVDYNEQFF.